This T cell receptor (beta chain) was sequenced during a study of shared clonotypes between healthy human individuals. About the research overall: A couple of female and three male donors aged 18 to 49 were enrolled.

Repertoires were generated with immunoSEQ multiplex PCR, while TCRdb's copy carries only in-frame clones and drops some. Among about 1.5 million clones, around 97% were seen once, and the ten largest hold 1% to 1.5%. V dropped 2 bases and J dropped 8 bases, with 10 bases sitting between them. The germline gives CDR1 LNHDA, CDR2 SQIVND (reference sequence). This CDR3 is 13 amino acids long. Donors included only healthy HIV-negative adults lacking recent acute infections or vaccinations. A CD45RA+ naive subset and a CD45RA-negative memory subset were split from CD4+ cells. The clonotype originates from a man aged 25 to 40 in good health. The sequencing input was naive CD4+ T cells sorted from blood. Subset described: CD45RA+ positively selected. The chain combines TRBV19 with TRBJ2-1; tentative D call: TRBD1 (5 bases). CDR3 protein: CASSIQAGYEQFF. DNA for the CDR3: TGTGCCAGTAGTATACAGGCAGGGTATGAGCAGTTCTTC.